Sequencing of this TCR beta chain was carried out in a study of blood T cell repertoires in COVID-19 (dated by TCRdb to the early 2020s). With regard to the full study: Samples covering the acute and convalescent phases of COVID-19 were provided by collaborators in the United States, Italy and Spain. HLA class I and class II types, where available, came from metadata supplied by the sample provider rather than from assay-based typing. The samples were drawn from the first 160 participants of the ongoing ImmuneRACE study and from 1,254 subjects provided by 6 global collaborators. The material from the prospective study consisted of cDNA or gDNA derived from T cells, B-cell-depleted T cells, or PBMCs. The sample metadata nearly always contained a de-identified subject ID, COVID-19 status, age in years and sex. Deeply sampled blood TCRbeta repertoires from subjects exposed to, actively infected with, or recovered from COVID-19 were included in the dataset. The repertoires were made available in a free public database intended to serve as a resource for research on the immune response to SARS-CoV-2.

Study-wide findings and limitations: Clinical and demographic metadata were provided uncurated, with the amount varying by source and participant.

Whole blood was collected in K2EDTA tubes by collaborating institutions according to the institutions' own protocols. Collaborator samples were shipped for TCRbeta analysis as frozen whole blood, isolated PBMCs, or DNA extracted from either sample type. CDR3 length: 15 amino acids, cysteine to phenylalanine. Left in the record is the CDR3 DNA by itself, 45 bases read in frame from the first base. V ends up 6 bases short and J 2 bases short, with an unmatched junction base count of 7. The germline V gene specifies SNHLY as CDR1 and FYNNEI as CDR2. About this clone itself: Its specific antigen is unknown. Base qualities are not provided; no much larger clone lies one nucleotide away.

The immunoSEQ Assay, a bias-controlled multiplex PCR, was used to amplify TCRbeta CDR3 regions from genomic DNA. On the authors' methods: The number of nucleated cells in each sample was estimated by amplification of reference gene primers within the assay. To quantify the absolute abundance of each unique TCRbeta CDR3 rearrangement, sequence reads were collapsed and filtered. For each sample, productive Simpson clonality was calculated by taking the square root of Simpson's diversity index across productive rearrangements. Entries here come from immuneACCESS through TCRdb and include only in-frame sequences with V and J called. Some clones fail to appear in such tables; in the studies checked, an unresolved V gene covers under half of the shortfall, and the cause of the remainder is unknown. The V and J calls and clone size come from that table; D and trimming were worked out from the DNA. The sample profile shows more than 80,000 clones; around 67% of them were found once. The ten largest clones take up under 30% of the sample.

The sequence joins TRBV2 to TRBJ2-1; 7 bases in the middle match TRBD1. Sequenced sample: peripheral blood. This sequence originates from a woman aged 60-70 years in a cohort sampled during active or convalescent COVID-19. The sequenced DNA: TGTGCCAGCAGCAGAAAACAGGGGACCTACAATGAGCAGTTCTTC. It encodes CASSRKQGTYNEQFF. The entire variable domain, with the stretches around the CDR3 drawn from the reference TRBV2 and TRBJ2-1 proteins, is EPEVTQTPSHQVTQMGQEVILRCVPISNHLYFYWYRQILGQKVEFLVSFYNNEISEKSEIFDDQFSVERPDGSNFTLKIRSTKLEDSAMYFCASSRKQGTYNEQFFGPGTRLTVL.